This TCR beta chain came from a study of patients and donors after allogeneic stem cell transplantation. From germline, CDR1 is MNHEY and CDR2 SVGAGI. V lost 2 bases and J 6 bases, leaving 14 bases between the germline ends. The CDR3 contains 15 residues. This clonotype was counted a few times. TCRdb redid the calling of the RT-PCR reads with MiXCR, one entry per CDR3 protein. Of roughly 940,000 distinct CDR3 sequences listed, roughly 18% were seen once; the top ten hold under 6.5%. The receptor's source is a human donor who was either an allogeneic HSCT recipient or a stem cell or donor lymphocyte infusion donor (not recorded which). It is not recorded whose cells these are; they may come from a transplant donor. The genes are TRBV6-5 and TRBJ2-1, with D maybe TRBD2 (5 bases). Sequences were obtained from blood, either unsorted or a sorted T cell fraction (not recorded which). The CDR3 DNA reads as TGTGCCAGCAGTTACACACTGATTGAGGGCAATGAGCAGTTCTTC. Encoded protein: CASSYTLIEGNEQFF.